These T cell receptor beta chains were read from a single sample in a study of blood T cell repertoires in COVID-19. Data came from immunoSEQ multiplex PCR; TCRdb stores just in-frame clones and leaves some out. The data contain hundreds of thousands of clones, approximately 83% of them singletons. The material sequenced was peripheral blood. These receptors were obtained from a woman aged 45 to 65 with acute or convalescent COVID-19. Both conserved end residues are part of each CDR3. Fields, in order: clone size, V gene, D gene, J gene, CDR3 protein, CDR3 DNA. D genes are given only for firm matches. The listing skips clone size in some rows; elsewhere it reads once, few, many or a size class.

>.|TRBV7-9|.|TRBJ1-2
CASSPTSYYGYTF
TGTGCCAGCAGCCCAACGAGCTACTATGGCTACACCTTC
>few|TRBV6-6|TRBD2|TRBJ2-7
CASSPRGGLREQYF
TGTGCCAGCAGCCCGCGGGGGGGGCTGCGCGAGCAGTACTTC
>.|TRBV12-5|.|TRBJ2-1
CASGRGSYNEQFF
TGTGCTAGTGGGCGGGGATCCTACAATGAGCAGTTCTTC
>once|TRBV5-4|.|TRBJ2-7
CASSLDPQRASYEQYF
TGTGCCAGCAGCTTGGATCCCCAGCGGGCCTCCTACGAGCAGTACTTC
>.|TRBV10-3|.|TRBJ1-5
CASTGRSNQPQHF
TGTGCCAGTACAGGGCGTAGCAATCAGCCCCAGCATTTT
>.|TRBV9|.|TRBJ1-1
CASSVGWSPRVGGKENTEAFF
TGTGCCAGCAGCGTAGGTTGGTCCCCCCGGGTCGGAGGGAAAGAGAACACTGAAGCTTTCTTT
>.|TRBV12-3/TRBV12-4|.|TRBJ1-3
CASSFGGNTIYF
TGTGCCAGCAGTTTCGGGGGAAACACCATATATTTT
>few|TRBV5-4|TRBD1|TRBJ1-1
CASSPRDRARGTEAFF
TGTGCCAGCAGCCCCCGGGACAGGGCCCGGGGGACTGAAGCTTTCTTT
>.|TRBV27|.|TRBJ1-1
CASSRGRGEAFF
TGTGCCAGCAGCCGGGGTCGCGGTGAAGCTTTCTTT
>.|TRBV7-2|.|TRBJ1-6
CASSLVRGNSPLHF
TGTGCCAGCAGCTTGGTCCGGGGTAATTCACCCCTCCACTTT
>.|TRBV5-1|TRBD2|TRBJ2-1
CASSPIAGGLSYNEQFF
TGCGCCAGCAGCCCCATCGCGGGAGGACTCTCCTACAATGAGCAGTTCTTC
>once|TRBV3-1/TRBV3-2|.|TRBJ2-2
CASSRLITGELFF
TGTGCCAGCAGCAGACTGATCACCGGGGAGCTGTTTTTT
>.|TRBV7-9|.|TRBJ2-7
CASSSFRGFPYEQYF
TGTGCCAGCAGCTCCTTTCGGGGGTTCCCGTACGAGCAGTACTTC
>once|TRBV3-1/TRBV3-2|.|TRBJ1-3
CASSQGAGRSGNTIYF
TGTGCCAGCAGCCAAGGGGCAGGGCGCTCTGGAAACACCATATATTTT
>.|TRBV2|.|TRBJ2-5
CASSNGLPTRRSQETQYF
TGTGCCAGCAGTAACGGACTACCGACGCGACGATCTCAAGAGACCCAGTACTTC
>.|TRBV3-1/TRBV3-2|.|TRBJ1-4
CASSQDSTGVGTNEKLFF
TGTGCCAGCAGCCAAGATTCCACAGGCGTGGGCACTAATGAAAAACTGTTTTTT
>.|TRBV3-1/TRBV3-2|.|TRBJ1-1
CASGAVNTEAFF
TGTGCCAGCGGCGCGGTTAACACTGAAGCTTTCTTT
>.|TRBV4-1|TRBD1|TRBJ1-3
CASSQLSGTGAGNTIYF
TGCGCCAGCAGCCAGTTAAGCGGCACAGGGGCTGGAAACACCATATATTTT
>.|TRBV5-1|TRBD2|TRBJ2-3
CASSLSGGMADTQYF
TGCGCCAGCAGCTTAAGCGGGGGGATGGCAGATACGCAGTATTTT
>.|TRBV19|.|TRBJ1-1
CASSRQTMNTEAFF
TGTGCCAGTAGTAGACAGACCATGAACACTGAAGCTTTCTTT
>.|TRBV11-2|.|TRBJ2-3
CASARGWGSNTDTQYF
TGTGCCAGCGCAAGAGGGTGGGGAAGTAACACAGATACGCAGTATTTT
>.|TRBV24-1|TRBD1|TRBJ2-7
CATSDTGTALYEQYF
TGTGCCACCAGTGACACCGGGACAGCTCTTTACGAGCAGTACTTC
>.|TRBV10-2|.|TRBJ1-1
CASSGGLMNTEAFF
TGCGCCAGCAGTGGTGGGCTAATGAACACTGAAGCTTTCTTT
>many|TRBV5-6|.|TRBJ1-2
CASSFGQGHLSLGYTF
TGTGCCAGCAGCTTCGGGCAGGGCCACCTAAGTCTTGGCTACACCTTC
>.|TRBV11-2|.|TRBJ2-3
CASSHTDTQYF
TGTGCCAGCAGCCACACAGATACGCAGTATTTT
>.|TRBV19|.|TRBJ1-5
CASSIRDQPQHF
TGTGCCAGTAGTATTCGAGATCAGCCCCAGCATTTT
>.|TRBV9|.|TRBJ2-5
CASSPQGGGSGETQYF
TGTGCCAGCAGCCCACAGGGTGGCGGGAGTGGAGAGACCCAGTACTTC
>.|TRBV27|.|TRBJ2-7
CASSSAGAYEQYF
TGTGCCAGCAGTTCGGCAGGGGCCTACGAGCAGTACTTC
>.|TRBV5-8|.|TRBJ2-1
CASSPSGTAYNEQFF
TGTGCCAGCAGCCCTTCTGGGACTGCCTACAATGAGCAGTTCTTC
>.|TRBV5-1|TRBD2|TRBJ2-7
CASSLSASGPYEQYF
TGCGCCAGCAGCTTGTCGGCTAGCGGGCCCTACGAGCAGTACTTC
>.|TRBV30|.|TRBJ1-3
CACGGLGGNTIYF
TGTGCCTGCGGGGGGCTCGGGGGAAACACCATATATTTT
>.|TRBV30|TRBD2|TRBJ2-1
CAWGTSGTRNEQFF
TGTGCCTGGGGAACTAGCGGGACTCGAAATGAGCAGTTCTTC
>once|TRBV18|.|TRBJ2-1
CASSPKLQGYNEQFF
TGTGCCAGCTCGCCCAAACTGCAGGGGTACAATGAGCAGTTCTTC
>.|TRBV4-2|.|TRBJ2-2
CASSQDKLLPGSGGTGELFF
TGTGCCAGCAGCCAAGATAAACTTCTGCCCGGGAGCGGCGGCACCGGGGAGCTGTTTTTT
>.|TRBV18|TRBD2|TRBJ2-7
CASSLEAGTSQEQYF
TGTGCCAGCTCATTAGAGGCCGGGACTAGCCAAGAGCAGTACTTC
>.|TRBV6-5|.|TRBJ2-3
CASSYSGGTGDTQYF
TGTGCCAGCAGTTACTCCGGCGGGACGGGAGATACGCAGTATTTT
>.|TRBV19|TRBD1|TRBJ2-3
CASSAVLVTGKDTQYF
TGTGCCAGTAGTGCAGTTCTTGTGACAGGGAAAGATACGCAGTATTTT
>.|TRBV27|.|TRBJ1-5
CASSLGQYNQPQHF
TGTGCCAGCAGTTTGGGCCAGTACAATCAGCCCCAGCATTTT
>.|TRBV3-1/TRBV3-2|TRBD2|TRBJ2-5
CASSQDWASGTTQETQYF
TGTGCCAGCAGCCAAGATTGGGCTAGCGGGACCACCCAAGAGACCCAGTACTTC
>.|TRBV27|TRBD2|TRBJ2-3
CASSLRLAGSGTDTQYF
TGTGCCAGCAGTTTAAGGCTAGCGGGTTCTGGCACAGATACGCAGTATTTT
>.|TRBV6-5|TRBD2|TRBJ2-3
CASSLTSGSGRDTQYF
TGTGCCAGCAGTTTGACTAGCGGGAGTGGTCGAGATACGCAGTATTTT
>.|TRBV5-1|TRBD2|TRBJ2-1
CASSPGTSGLYEQFF
TGCGCCAGCAGCCCCGGGACTAGCGGTCTGTATGAGCAGTTCTTC
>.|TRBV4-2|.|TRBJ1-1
CASSQDTQGTTEAFF
TGTGCCAGCAGCCAAGATACCCAGGGGACGACTGAAGCTTTCTTT
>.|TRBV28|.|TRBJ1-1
CASSPGLSRTEAFF
TGTGCCAGCAGCCCCGGACTGTCTCGCACTGAAGCTTTCTTT
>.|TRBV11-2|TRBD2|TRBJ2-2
CASSLVGGGRTGELFF
TGTGCCAGCAGCTTAGTGGGGGGCGGGAGGACCGGGGAGCTGTTTTTT
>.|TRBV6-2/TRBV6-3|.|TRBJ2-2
CASSYAGAGELFF
TGTGCCAGCAGTTACGCCGGAGCCGGGGAGCTGTTTTTT
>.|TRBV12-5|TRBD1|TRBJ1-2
CASGAWGTGDGYTF
TGTGCTAGTGGTGCCTGGGGAACAGGGGACGGCTACACCTTC
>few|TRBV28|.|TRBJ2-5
CASRSSSRETQYF
TGTGCCAGCAGAAGCTCTAGCAGAGAGACCCAGTACTTC
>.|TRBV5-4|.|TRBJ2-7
CASSFSGVSYEQYF
TGTGCCAGCAGCTTTTCAGGGGTCTCCTACGAGCAGTACTTC
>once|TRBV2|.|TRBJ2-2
CASGAEASNTGELFF
TGTGCCAGCGGGGCAGAAGCAAGTAACACCGGGGAGCTGTTTTTT
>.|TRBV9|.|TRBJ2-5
CASSTLPKEETQYF
TGTGCCAGCAGCACACTACCAAAAGAAGAGACCCAGTACTTC
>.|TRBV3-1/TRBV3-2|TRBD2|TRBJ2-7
CASSQSGGDEQYF
TGTGCCAGCAGCCAGTCGGGGGGGGACGAGCAGTACTTC
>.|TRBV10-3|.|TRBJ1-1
CAISFGRDSEAFF
TGTGCCATCAGTTTCGGACGGGACTCTGAAGCTTTCTTT
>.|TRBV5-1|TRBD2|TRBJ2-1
CASSNGLAGDYNEQFF
TGCGCCAGCAGCAACGGACTAGCGGGAGATTACAATGAGCAGTTCTTC
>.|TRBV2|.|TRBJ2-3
CASSEDRSTDTQYF
TGTGCCAGCAGTGAAGACAGGAGCACAGATACGCAGTATTTT